Below, 2 T cell receptor beta chains from the same sample are listed, as sequenced in a study of T cell repertoires in cytomegalovirus infection. TCRdb recomputed calls from the reads with MiXCR, one row per CDR3 protein. The repertoire includes about 920,000 distinct CDR3 sequences, roughly 31% of them detected once, and about an eighth sits in the top ten. Their recognized antigens are unknown. Here the sequenced sample was cultured CD8+ T cells from PBMCs, taken from culture after CMV antigen stimulation. Source of these receptors: a human donor in good health (CMV status not recorded). Some clones in this sample may be carry-over from other donors' samples.

CDR3 DNA sequence: TGTGCCAGCAGCTCGGGACTCTGGGCCCAGTACTTC. Amino acids: CASSSGLWAQYF. The chain combines TRBV7-6 with TRBJ2-5, with a weak D call TRBD2 (6 bases). Germline CDR1 and CDR2: SGHVS and FNYEAQ. V gave up 4 bases and J gave up 9 bases, with 12 bases separating them. The CDR3 spans 12 residues.

V gene TRBV6-1 combines with J gene TRBJ2-5; D call uncertain. The CDR3 has 11 amino acids. Trimming took 7 bases from V and 2 from J, leaving 5 bases between them. CDR1 is MNHNS, CDR2 SASEGT, per germline. The CDR3 DNA follows: TGTGCCAGCAAACAACAAGAGACCCAGTACTTC. Translated: CASKQQETQYF.